These 15 T cell receptor beta chains were sequenced from one sample in a study of CD8+CD57+ T cells in acquired aplastic anemia. Patients chosen for sequencing had CD8+CD57+ cells that had expanded, as shown by flow cytometry. Genomic DNA was employed as the template in profiling TCR beta VDJ and CDR3. TCRdb re-called the reads with MiXCR, one entry per CDR3 protein. The sample has around 500,000 distinct CDR3 sequences; more than 25% are singletons. The source material was sorted CD4+, CD8+, or CD8+CD57+ T cells (not recorded which) from PBMCs. These receptors were obtained from a human donor with aplastic anemia.

This clonotype was observed at least ten times. This chain links TRBV10-3 with TRBJ2-7; 9 bases match TRBD1. The length of the CDR3 is 17 residues. The germline V gene has CDR1 ENHRY and CDR2 SYGVKD. V lost 0 bases, J lost 3 bases, and 9 bases stayed unmatched. Written as DNA, the CDR3 is TGTGCCATCAGTGAGTCGTCCCAAATGACAGGGGGCTACGAGCAGTACTTC. Encoded protein: CAISESSQMTGGYEQYF.

This clonotype was seen repeatedly, ten times or more. The J gene is TRBJ2-7, the V gene TRBV20-1; TRBD1 matches 9 bases. Looked up from germline, CDR1 is DFQATT and CDR2 is SNEGSKA (reference sequence). The CDR3 covers 14 residues. Germline trimming cut 3 bases from V and 4 bases from J; bases unmatched to any gene: 7. The chain's CDR3 is CSASTGTGRYEQYF. The CDR3 region has the DNA TGCAGTGCTAGTACCGGGACAGGGAGATACGAGCAGTACTTC.

A remark on this clonotype: The germline gene is not matched at one end of the junction; a read error may be the cause. The chain recombines TRBV2 with TRBJ2-7, with D possibly being TRBD1 (6 bases). This CDR3 spans 15 amino acids. Germline values: CDR1 SNHLY, CDR2 FYNNEI. CDR3 sequence reads: CASSARGPGPYGQYF. CDR3 coding DNA: TGTGCCAGCTCGGCCAGGGGTCCCGGCCCCTACGGGCAGTACTTC.

Points on this clonotype: A read error is possible here, since a much larger clone lies one base away. This sequence joins TRBV9 and TRBJ1-2; 7 bases are shared with TRBD1. CDR3 length equals 13 residues. The germline V gene has CDR1 SGDLS and CDR2 YYNGEE. CDR3 sequence reads: CASSVFTGDGYAF. CDR3 nucleotide sequence: TGTGCCAGCAGCGTCTTTACAGGGGACGGCTACGCCTTC.

This clonotype was recorded a few times. The V and J genes are TRBV6-5 and TRBJ2-7; D assignment may be TRBD1 or TRBD2 (5 bases each). CDR1 MNHEY and CDR2 SVGAGI come from the germline V gene. The CDR3 is 15 amino acids. The V and J ends lost 2 bases and 5 bases respectively, with 16 bases between them. The CDR3 reads CASSYLDPGTNEQYF. In DNA form, the CDR3 reads TGTGCCAGCAGTTACCTCGACCCAGGGACGAACGAGCAGTACTTC.

This chain links TRBV6-1 with TRBJ1-6; possible D gene TRBD1, 6 bases. The CDR3 runs to 13 residues. V lost 9 bases, J lost 10 bases, and 16 bases lay in between. Germline CDR1 and CDR2: MNHNS and SASEGT. In DNA, the CDR3 is TGTGCCAGTAGGGGGGGTTCCGAGTCACCCCTCCACTTT. Its translation: CASRGGSESPLHF.

This clonotype was observed many times. V is TRBV7-9 and J is TRBJ2-7; D ambiguous. Germline CDR1 SEHNR, CDR2 FQNEAQ (reference sequence). Trimming pared 3 bases from V and 5 bases from J, leaving 14 bases between. There are 14 residues in the CDR3. The CDR3 region is CASSFTRVGDEQYF. CDR3 sequence (DNA): TGTGCCAGCAGCTTTACACGGGTGGGTGACGAGCAGTACTTC.

Ten or more counts support this clonotype. The rearrangement joins TRBV20-1 to TRBJ2-7; D might be TRBD2 (5 bases). Trimming took 6 bases from V and 2 from J, leaving 17 bases between them. The germline gives CDR1 DFQATT, CDR2 SNEGSKA (reference sequence). The CDR3 loop spans 14 amino acids. The CDR3 spells CSALPGLGTYEQYF. In DNA, the CDR3 is TGCAGTGCCCTTCCCGGACTGGGTACCTACGAGCAGTACTTC.

This chain joins TRBV7-9 and TRBJ1-4, with 7 bases lining up with TRBD1. Looked up from germline, CDR1 is SEHNR and CDR2 is FQNEAQ (reference sequence). V lost 3 bases and J lost 10; bases outside the gene matches: 8. The CDR3 has 14 residues. The CDR3 spells CASSFTGVQGKLFF. Written as DNA, the CDR3 is TGTGCCAGCAGCTTTACAGGGGTGCAAGGAAAACTGTTTTTT.

In regard to this clonotype: The junction and the germline gene differ at one end; a read error may be behind it. This chain joins TRBV20-1 and TRBJ2-2; 8 bases align to TRBD1. CDR3 size: 13 residues. The germline V gene has CDR1 DFQATT and CDR2 SNEGSKA (reference sequence). The CDR3: CSARDRVTEELFF. The CDR3 DNA reads TGCAGTGCTAGGGACAGGGTGACCGAGGAGCTGTTTTTT.

The sample holds many counts of this clonotype. The rearrangement uses TRBV7-3 and TRBJ1-3; no clear D gene. V shed 5 bases and J shed 0 bases, with 8 bases lying between them. The CDR3 has 14 amino acids. CDR1 and CDR2 (germline): SGHTA, FQGTGA. The CDR3 reads CASSQTVSGNTIYF. The CDR3 DNA sequence: TGTGCCAGCAGCCAGACGGTCTCTGGAAACACCATATATTTT.

This clonotype was seen more than once but under ten times. The chain is built from TRBV7-9 and TRBJ2-7, with a possible D match to TRBD1 (6 bases). Germline CDR1 is SEHNR and CDR2 is FQNEAQ (reference sequence). This CDR3 comprises 16 residues. Trimming took 2 bases from V and 3 from J, leaving 17 bases between them. The CDR3 loop reads CASSLRTALQYYEQYF. The DNA of the CDR3 is TGTGCCAGCAGCTTAAGGACAGCCTTACAATACTACGAGCAGTACTTC.

This clonotype was observed a few times. The V call is TRBV7-6, the J call TRBJ2-1; D not certain. Per the germline V gene, CDR1 is SGHVS and CDR2 is FNYEAQ. There are 15 residues in the CDR3. V was cut by 3 bases and J by 0 bases, with 9 bases left in between. The CDR3 spells CASSFHESSYNEQFF. DNA for the CDR3: TGTGCCAGCAGCTTCCACGAAAGCTCCTACAATGAGCAGTTCTTC.

This clonotype occurred many times. The junction departs from the called germline gene at one end, perhaps through a read error. This sequence joins TRBV20-1 and TRBJ1-2; TRBD1 is a possible D gene (5 bases). The germline V gene encodes CDR1 DFQATT and CDR2 SNEGSKA (reference sequence). This CDR3 has 11 amino acids. This CDR3 reads CSAFDSATVLF. CDR3 coding DNA: TGCAGTGCTTTCGACTCGGCGACAGTCCTCTTC.

The chain uses TRBV7-9 and TRBJ1-2, with a tentative D call TRBD1 (5 bases). Trimming left V 5 bases short and J 3 bases short, with 10 bases between. The CDR3 has 13 amino acids. Germline values: CDR1 SEHNR, CDR2 FQNEAQ (reference sequence). CDR3 in amino acids: CASSRQFDYGYTF. In DNA, the CDR3 is TGTGCCAGCAGCCGACAGTTTGACTATGGCTACACCTTC.